The 17 T cell receptor beta chains reported below all come from one sample, sequenced in a study of OX40 agonist ivuxolimab in advanced cancers. The method was immunoSEQ multiplex PCR; TCRdb's version includes in-frame clones alone and lacks a portion of them. The sample consists of about 36,000 clones, approximately 80% of them appearing once. Sequenced material: CD4+ or CD8+ T cells sorted from blood, taken in a trial of the OX40 agonist ivuxolimab. These receptors were taken from an adult with an advanced solid tumor such as melanoma, head and neck, liver or kidney cancer.

The gene calls are TRBV6-1 and TRBJ2-7; D remains ambiguous. The CDR3 totals 14 residues. Germline lookup yields CDR1 MNHNS and CDR2 SASEGT. The V end was cut by 1 base, the J end by 7 bases, with 14 bases between. DNA of the CDR3: TGTGCCAGCAGTGAAGTTGGTAGCCTGGCGGAGCAGTACTTC. It yields the protein CASSEVGSLAEQYF.

The genes are TRBV7-3 and TRBJ2-2; TRBD2 matches at 8 bases. The ends lost 5 bases at V and 7 bases at J; junction bases unmatched: 9. The CDR3 totals 15 residues. Germline-derived CDR1 and CDR2 are SGHTA and FQGTGA. The CDR3 reads CASSPGGGGIGELFF. The CDR3 DNA follows: TGTGCCAGCAGCCCCGGGGGGGGCGGTATCGGGGAGCTGTTTTTT.

This clone was found a few times. This same CDR3 is encoded by further DNA sequences in the sample. J is TRBJ2-3 and V is TRBV5-6; weak D call: TRBD2 (5 bases). The CDR3 consists of 14 residues. Germline V lookup: CDR1 SGHDT, CDR2 YYEEEE. The V end lost 0 bases, the J end lost 3 bases, and 8 bases lay between the germline ends. CDR3 amino acids: CASSLGLHTDTQYF. For the CDR3, the DNA is TGTGCCAGCAGCTTGGGACTACATACAGATACGCAGTATTTT.

The chain recombines TRBV6-1 with TRBJ2-3; the D is unclear. Trimming removed 0 bases at V and 2 bases at J, with 12 bases between. Germline CDR1 and CDR2: MNHNS and SASEGT. This CDR3 has 16 amino acids. CDR3 residues: CASSEAPFSITDTQYF. The CDR3 coding sequence is TGTGCCAGCAGTGAAGCGCCCTTTTCCATCACAGATACGCAGTATTTT.

This chain connects TRBV18 to TRBJ2-7; 7 bases are shared with TRBD2. Per germline, CDR1 KGHSH and CDR2 LQKENI. The CDR3 is 15 residues long. After removal of 6 bases from V and 2 bases from J, the junction contained 10 bases not matched to a gene. The CDR3 is CASSPIAGTTYEQYF. CDR3 DNA: TGTGCCAGCTCTCCTATAGCGGGCACGACCTACGAGCAGTACTTC.

A word on this clone: The conserved closing phenylalanine or tryptophan is absent in this CDR3, likely reflecting a read error. The CDR3 protein is CASSLAGAPEGAFL. The CDR3 nucleotides read TGTGCCAGCAGCCTTGCAGGGGCGCCTGAGGGGGCTTTCCTT. The chain recombines TRBV27 with TRBJ1-1; possibly TRBD1 for D (6 bases). The CDR3 is 14 amino acids. V was trimmed by 6 bases and J by 11 bases, leaving 22 bases between them. Germline CDR1 and CDR2: MNHEY and SMNVEV (reference sequence).

V gene TRBV2 combines with J gene TRBJ2-3, with no clear D. V lost 7 bases, J lost 0 bases, and 8 bases lay in between. This CDR3 comprises 13 residues. Germline V CDR1 and CDR2: SNHLY, FYNNEI. This CDR3 reads CASMVESTDTQYF. The CDR3 DNA reads TGTGCCAGCATGGTGGAGAGCACAGATACGCAGTATTTT.

This chain uses TRBV27 with TRBJ2-1, with unresolved D. Germline V gives CDR1 MNHEY, CDR2 SMNVEV (reference sequence). Trimming took 8 bases from V and 4 from J, leaving 15 bases between them. The CDR3 is made up of 14 amino acids. This CDR3 reads CASSRLGNYNEQFF. CDR3 bases: TGTGCCAGCTCAAGGCTAGGGAATTACAATGAGCAGTTCTTC.

This clone was observed a few times. This chain connects TRBV5-4 to TRBJ2-7; weak D call: TRBD2 (5 bases). Germline CDR1 reads SGHNT; CDR2 reads YYREEE (reference sequence). CDR3 size: 14 residues. V lost 4 bases and J lost 3, with 14 bases in between. The CDR3 sequence is CASSIQGGIYEQYF. The DNA of the CDR3 is TGTGCCAGCAGCATTCAAGGAGGTATCTACGAGCAGTACTTC.

This clone has only one observation. The rearrangement uses TRBV10-2 and TRBJ2-5; 7 bases align to TRBD1. V lost 4 bases and J lost 4; bases outside the gene matches: 3. The CDR3 sequence is 13 residues long. Germline lookup yields CDR1 WSHSY and CDR2 SAAADI. The CDR3, as DNA: TGCGCCAGCAGTGTACAGGGGCCAGAGACCCAGTACTTC. This codes for CASSVQGPETQYF.

V usage is TRBV6-5 and J usage is TRBJ2-7; weak D call: TRBD1 (5 bases). This CDR3 spans 16 amino acids. The V end was cut by 0 bases, the J end by 5 bases, with 17 bases between. Germline CDR1 and CDR2: MNHEY and SVGAGI. CDR3 region: CASSYSRHQDNNEQYF. CDR3 nucleotide sequence: TGTGCCAGCAGTTACTCTCGCCATCAGGACAACAACGAGCAGTACTTC.

CDR3 sequence reads: CASSQDPGSSYEQYF. The DNA of the CDR3 is TGCGCCAGCAGCCAAGATCCCGGAAGCTCCTACGAGCAGTACTTC. The rearrangement uses TRBV4-1 and TRBJ2-7, with D unresolved. From germline, CDR1 is MGHRA and CDR2 YSYEKL. The CDR3 runs to 15 residues. With 0 bases removed from V and 0 bases from J, the gap between germline ends came to 9 bases.

This rearrangement joins TRBV29-1 to TRBJ2-3, with D perhaps assigned TRBD1 or TRBD2 (5 bases each). The CDR3 loop spans 13 amino acids. The germline gives CDR1 SQVTM, CDR2 ANQGSEA. The V and J ends lost 1 base and 6 bases respectively, with 11 bases between them. The CDR3 loop reads CSVEVTGTDTQYF. The CDR3 DNA follows: TGCAGCGTTGAAGTAACCGGGACCGATACGCAGTATTTT.

V gene TRBV18 combines with J gene TRBJ1-3; D is possibly TRBD1 (6 bases). The CDR3 contains 16 residues. Trimming took 8 bases from V and 2 from J, leaving 19 bases between them. The V gene's germline CDR1 is KGHSH and CDR2 LQKENI. The CDR3 bases are TGTGCCAGCGTCGAGGGGGGTAGTCTTCCTGGAAACACCATATATTTT. Encoded protein: CASVEGGSLPGNTIYF.

The chain links TRBV18 to TRBJ2-1; 11 nucleotides line up with TRBD2. The V gene end was trimmed by 6 bases and the J gene end by 5 bases; junction bases not matched to a gene: 3. CDR1 and CDR2 from the germline V gene are KGHSH and LQKENI. The CDR3 contains 14 residues. The DNA for the CDR3 is TGTGCCAGCTCCGGGACTAGCGGACACAATGAGCAGTTCTTC. Its translation is CASSGTSGHNEQFF.

The V and J genes are TRBV10-3 and TRBJ1-5; D is unresolved. There are 15 residues in the CDR3. Deletions cut 0 bases from V and 0 bases from J, with 6 bases between. The germline V gene has CDR1 ENHRY and CDR2 SYGVKD. For the CDR3, the DNA is TGTGCCATCAGTGAGTCGAAAAGTAGCAATCAGCCCCAGCATTTT. It specifies CAISESKSSNQPQHF.

This clone was seen a single time. The rearrangement uses TRBV11-2 and TRBJ2-7; no reliable D call. The V gene lost 5 bases and the J gene lost 1 base, with 9 bases spanning the gap. The CDR3 has 13 residues. Per the germline V gene, CDR1 is SGHAT and CDR2 is FQNNGV. CDR3 DNA sequence: TGTGCCAGCAGCCCTCTTCGATCCTACGAGCAGTACTTC. Translated: CASSPLRSYEQYF.